The clone carrying this T cell receptor beta chain was seen only once. This CDR3 has 16 amino acids. Trimming pared 0 bases from V and 2 bases from J, leaving 12 bases between. Germline CDR1 SGHNT, CDR2 YYREEE (reference sequence). This specimen belongs to a study of siplizumab effects on memory and regulatory T cells. The assay looked at around 100,000 TCR templates in each sample. Some clones are missing from TCRdb's copy, which holds only in-frame ones; the method was immunoSEQ multiplex PCR. Of around 95,000 clones listed, about 94% are singletons. Sequenced: non-Treg CD4+ T cells sorted from blood. This clonotype was obtained from a human donor in good health. The rearrangement joins TRBV5-4 to TRBJ2-1; D is ambiguous. The CDR3 DNA sequence: TGTGCCAGCAGCTTGGGAACTTCGTCAACCTACAATGAGCAGTTCTTC. It codes for CASSLGTSSTYNEQFF.